This TCR beta chain emerged from a study of cytomegalovirus exposure and HLA in healthy donors. General study findings and limits: In an earlier analysis, about 87% or about 30%: the productive usage of most TCR beta V segments. TRBV6-2, TRBV6-3 and other indistinguishable V segments were excluded.

About this clone: Its antigen is undetermined.

Germline V lookup: CDR1 SQVTM, CDR2 ANQGSEA. V lost 0 bases, J lost 5 bases, and 9 bases stayed unmatched. This CDR3 has 15 residues. This PCR relied on a set of 60 Vbeta primers and 13 Jbeta primers. Some clones are missing from TCRdb's copy, which holds only in-frame ones; the method was immunoSEQ multiplex PCR. Found here are about 120,000 clones, around 80% of them singletons; the top ten hold roughly 3%. The receptor's source is a female donor in good health and CMV-seronegative. Sequencing used PBMCs. The chain has TRBV29-1 and TRBJ2-5; 7 positions match TRBD2. In nucleotides, the CDR3 is TGCAGCGTTGAAGATCAGGGCAGGACTAGGGAGACCCAGTACTTC. Its translation: CSVEDQGRTRETQYF.